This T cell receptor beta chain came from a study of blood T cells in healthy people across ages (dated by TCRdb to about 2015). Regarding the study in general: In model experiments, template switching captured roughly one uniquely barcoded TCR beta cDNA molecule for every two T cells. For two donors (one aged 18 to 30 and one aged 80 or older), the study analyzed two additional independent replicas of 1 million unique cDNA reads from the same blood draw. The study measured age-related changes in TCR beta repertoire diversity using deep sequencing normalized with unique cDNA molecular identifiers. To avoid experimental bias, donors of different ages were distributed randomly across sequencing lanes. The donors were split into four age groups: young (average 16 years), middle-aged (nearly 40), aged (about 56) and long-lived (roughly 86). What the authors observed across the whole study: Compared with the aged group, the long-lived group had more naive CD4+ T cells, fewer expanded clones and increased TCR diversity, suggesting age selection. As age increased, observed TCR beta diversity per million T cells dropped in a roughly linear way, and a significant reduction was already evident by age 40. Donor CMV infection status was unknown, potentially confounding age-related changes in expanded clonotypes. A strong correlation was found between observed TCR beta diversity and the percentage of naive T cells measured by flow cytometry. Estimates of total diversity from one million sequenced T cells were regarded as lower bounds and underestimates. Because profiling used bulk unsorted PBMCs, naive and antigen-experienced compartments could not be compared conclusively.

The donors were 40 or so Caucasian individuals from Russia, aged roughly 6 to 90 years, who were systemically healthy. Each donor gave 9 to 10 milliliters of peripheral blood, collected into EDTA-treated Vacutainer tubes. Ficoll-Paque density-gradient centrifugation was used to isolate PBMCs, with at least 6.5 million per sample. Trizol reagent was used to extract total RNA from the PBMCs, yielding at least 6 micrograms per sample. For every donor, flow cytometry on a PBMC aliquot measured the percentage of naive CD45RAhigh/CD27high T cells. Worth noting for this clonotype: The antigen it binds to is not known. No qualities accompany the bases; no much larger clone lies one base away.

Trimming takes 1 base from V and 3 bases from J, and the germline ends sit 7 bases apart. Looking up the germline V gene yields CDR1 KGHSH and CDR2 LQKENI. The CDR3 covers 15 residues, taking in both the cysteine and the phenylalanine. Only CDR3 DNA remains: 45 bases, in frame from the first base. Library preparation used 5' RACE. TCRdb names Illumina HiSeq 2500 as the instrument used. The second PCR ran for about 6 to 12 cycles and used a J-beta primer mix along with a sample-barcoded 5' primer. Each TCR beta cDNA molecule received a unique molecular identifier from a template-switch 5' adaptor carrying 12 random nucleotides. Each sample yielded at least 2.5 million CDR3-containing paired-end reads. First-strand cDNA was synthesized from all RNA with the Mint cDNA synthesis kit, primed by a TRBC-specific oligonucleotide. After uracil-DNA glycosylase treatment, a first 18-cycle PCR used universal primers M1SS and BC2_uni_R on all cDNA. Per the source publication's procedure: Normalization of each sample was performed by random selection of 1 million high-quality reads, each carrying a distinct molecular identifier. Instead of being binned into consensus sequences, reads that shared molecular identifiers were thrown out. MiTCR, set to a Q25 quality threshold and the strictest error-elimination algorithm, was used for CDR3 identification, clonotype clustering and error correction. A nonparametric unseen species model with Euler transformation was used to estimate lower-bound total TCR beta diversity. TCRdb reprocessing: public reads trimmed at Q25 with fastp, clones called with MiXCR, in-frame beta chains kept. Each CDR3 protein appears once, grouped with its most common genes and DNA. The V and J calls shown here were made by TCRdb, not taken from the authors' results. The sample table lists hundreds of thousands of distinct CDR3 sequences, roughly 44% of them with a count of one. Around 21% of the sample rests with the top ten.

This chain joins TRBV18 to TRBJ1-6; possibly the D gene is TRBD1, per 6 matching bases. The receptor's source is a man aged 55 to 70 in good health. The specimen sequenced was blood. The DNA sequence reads TGTGCCAGCTCACCACAGGGGGACTATAATTCACCCCTCCACTTT. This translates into CASSPQGDYNSPLHF.